One and the same sample provided the 23 T cell receptor beta chains below, sequenced in a study of control samples from healthy donors and cancer patients. Clones were read by immunoSEQ multiplex PCR, and TCRdb kept only the in-frame ones, dropping some. Of approximately 120,000 clones detected, roughly 87% appear once; the ten largest clones hold 1.5% to 2%. The sample consisted of blood. The receptors stem from a man in his late teens or twenties in good health.

This chain uses TRBV7-2 with TRBJ2-1; D gene ambiguous. The CDR3 runs 13 residues. Trimming removed 5 bases at V and 4 bases at J, with 9 bases between. Looked up from germline, CDR1 is SGHTA and CDR2 is FQGNSA. CDR3 DNA: TGTGCCAGCAGCCGCCCTAGTTACAATGAGCAGTTCTTC. It specifies CASSRPSYNEQFF.

J is TRBJ2-5 and V is TRBV28, with TRBD2 matching 8 bases. The CDR3 is made up of 16 amino acids. Trimming cost V 3 bases and J 4 bases; bases outside gene matches: 10. Germline CDR1 reads MDHEN; CDR2 reads SYDVKM. The CDR3 spells CASSFGEPGGLETQYF. The CDR3 DNA is TGTGCCAGCAGTTTTGGGGAACCGGGAGGGTTAGAGACCCAGTACTTC.

The chain joins TRBV7-9 to TRBJ1-3, with D possibly matching TRBD1 (6 bases). Trimming pared 4 bases from V and 2 bases from J, leaving 12 bases between. Germline V gives CDR1 SEHNR, CDR2 FQNEAQ (reference sequence). CDR3 length: 15 residues. Written as DNA, the CDR3 is TGTGCCAGCAGCTCAGATACAGGGACTGGAAACACCATATATTTT. Translation: CASSSDTGTGNTIYF.

CDR3 nucleotides: TGTGCCACCAGCAGAGATAGAAACACCATATATTTT. It encodes CATSRDRNTIYF. The J gene is TRBJ1-3, the V gene TRBV15; D is unclear. The CDR3 has 12 residues. The V gene's germline CDR1 is LNHNV and CDR2 YYDKDF (reference sequence). V lost 0 bases, J lost 5 bases, and 2 bases lay in between.

This clone was observed a single time. This rearrangement joins TRBV11-2 to TRBJ2-7, with D possibly matching TRBD2 (6 bases). The length of the CDR3 is 15 residues. V was clipped by 5 bases and J by 4 bases, with 18 bases between them. Germline V lookup: CDR1 SGHAT, CDR2 FQNNGV. In nucleotides, the CDR3 is TGTGCCAGCAGCCAGACTAGGACTTCCTTTTACGAGCAGTACTTC. It specifies CASSQTRTSFYEQYF.

The chain couples TRBV11-2 to TRBJ2-7, with 13 bases aligning to TRBD2. The length of the CDR3 is 17 residues. The V and J ends lost 6 bases and 0 bases, in that order; junction bases with no gene match: 8. The germline V gene has CDR1 SGHAT and CDR2 FQNNGV. For the CDR3, the DNA is TGTGCCAGCAGTCGGACTAGCGGGAGTCGGAGCTCCTACGAGCAGTACTTC. Amino acid sequence: CASSRTSGSRSSYEQYF.

The V and J genes are TRBV19 and TRBJ2-3, with D perhaps TRBD1 or TRBD2 (5 bases each). The V and J ends lost 1 base and 9 bases respectively, with 14 bases between them. Germline V CDR1 and CDR2: LNHDA, SQIVND (reference sequence). This CDR3 comprises 14 residues. The CDR3 DNA follows: TGTGCCAGTAGTATAGCCCCCCGAGAGGGGACGCAGTATTTT. This gives the protein CASSIAPREGTQYF.

The rearrangement uses TRBV2 and TRBJ2-6, with D unresolved. The CDR3 contains 18 residues. The V end was cut by 2 bases, the J end by 0 bases, with 14 bases between. Germline values: CDR1 SNHLY, CDR2 FYNNEI. The CDR3 loop is CASSEWDNRFSGANVLTF. DNA of the CDR3: TGTGCCAGCAGTGAATGGGATAACAGATTCTCTGGGGCCAACGTCCTGACTTTC.

This clone was recorded once. The CDR3 sequence is CASSKVGLAGGDEQFF. The DNA for the CDR3 is TGTGCCAGCAGCAAAGTAGGACTAGCGGGAGGCGATGAGCAGTTCTTC. The rearrangement uses TRBV21-1 and TRBJ2-1; the table names TRBD2, a call not compared with the DNA. TRBV21-1 is recorded as a pseudogene. There are 16 residues in the CDR3.

This clone was counted a few times. The sample holds other DNA sequences that translate to the same CDR3. The chain joins TRBV20-1 to TRBJ2-5, with D unresolved. There are 11 residues in the CDR3. The V end was cut by 1 base, the J end by 2 bases, with 2 bases between. From germline, CDR1 is DFQATT and CDR2 SNEGSKA (reference sequence). DNA for the CDR3: TGCAGTGCTAGAGGGCAAGAGACCCAGTACTTC. It encodes CSARGQETQYF.

The rearrangement uses TRBV28 and TRBJ1-6; 7 bases line up with TRBD1. The ends lost 11 bases at V and 14 bases at J; junction bases unmatched: 9. The CDR3 is 11 residues long. Germline V CDR1 and CDR2: MDHEN, SYDVKM. Here the CDR3 reads CAGKGQQTLHF. CDR3 bases: TGTGCCGGAAAGGGACAGCAGACCCTCCACTTT.

The genes are TRBV10-3 and TRBJ1-4; D unclear. Trimming removed 3 bases at V and 4 bases at J, with 6 bases between. Germline lookup yields CDR1 ENHRY and CDR2 SYGVKD. CDR3 size: 13 residues. The CDR3 reads CAISERVNEKLFF. The CDR3 coding sequence is TGTGCCATCAGTGAACGGGTTAATGAAAAACTGTTTTTT.

This sequence joins TRBV5-1 and TRBJ2-5, with TRBD2 matching 12 bases. Germline loops: CDR1 SGHRS, CDR2 YFSETQ. V gave up 7 bases and J gave up 5 bases; unmatched junction bases: 12. The CDR3 consists of 16 residues. CDR3 DNA sequence: TGCGCCAGCGGCCCACTAGCGGGAGGTGGGGCGGAGACCCAGTACTTC. Translated: CASGPLAGGGAETQYF.

The rearrangement joins TRBV9 to TRBJ1-1; no definite D call. The CDR3 is 13 residues long. The ends were cut back, 4 bases at V and 0 bases at J, with 7 bases in the middle. Germline assignment: CDR1 SGDLS and CDR2 YYNGEE. The CDR3 DNA reads TGTGCCAGCAGCTATAAAATGAACACTGAAGCTTTCTTT. Translating gives CASSYKMNTEAFF. The whole variable domain, remainder taken from reference TRBV9 and TRBJ1-1, is DSGVTQTPKHLITATGQRVTLRCSPRSGDLSVYWYQQSLDQGLQFLIQYYNGEERAKGNILERFSAQQFPDLHSELNLSSLELGDSALYFCASSYKMNTEAFFGQGTRLTVV.

The chain joins TRBV14 to TRBJ1-2, with a possible D match to TRBD1 (6 bases). This CDR3 spans 15 amino acids. Trimming stripped 4 bases from V and 4 bases from J, with 16 bases between. Germline CDR1 and CDR2: SGHDN and FVKESK. The CDR3 region has the DNA TGTGCCAGCAGCCCAGCCCTACAGGGAATCTATGGCTACACCTTC. Residues: CASSPALQGIYGYTF.

The chain combines TRBV6-5 with TRBJ2-7, with 7 nucleotides matching TRBD2. This CDR3 spans 14 amino acids. The V segment lost 6 bases and the J segment 1 base; nucleotides outside the gene matches: 6. Per germline, CDR1 MNHEY and CDR2 SVGAGI. The DNA for the CDR3 is TGTGCCAGCAGGAGCGGGACGGCGTCCTACGAGCAGTACTTC. It translates to CASRSGTASYEQYF.

The chain links TRBV11-3 to TRBJ1-1; 7 bases are a match to TRBD1. Trimming at V came to 3 bases and at J to 8 bases, leaving 6 bases not matched to a gene. This CDR3 comprises 13 residues. CDR1 is SGHNT and CDR2 is YENEEA in the germline V gene. The chain's CDR3 is CASSLGTAVEAFF. For the CDR3, the DNA is TGTGCCAGCAGCTTGGGGACAGCTGTAGAAGCTTTCTTT.

CDR3 nucleotide sequence: TGTGCCAGCAGTAGGATCTATGGCTACACCTTC. Protein: CASSRIYGYTF. The chain couples TRBV2 to TRBJ1-2; D is ambiguous. CDR1 SNHLY and CDR2 FYNNEI come from the germline V gene. The CDR3 is 11 residues long. V was cut by 5 bases and J by 4 bases, with 5 bases left in between.

The genes are TRBV25-1 and TRBJ1-1; no reliable D call. The germline CDR1 and CDR2 sequences are MGHDK and SYGVNS. This CDR3 contains 10 residues. The V gene lost 6 bases and the J gene lost 4 bases, with 3 bases spanning the gap. The CDR3 region is CASRGTEAFF. The CDR3 coding sequence is TGTGCCAGCAGAGGCACTGAAGCTTTCTTT.

The chain employs TRBV25-1 and TRBJ1-1, with D perhaps matching TRBD1 (5 bases). The CDR3 sequence is 13 residues long. The V and J ends lost 6 bases and 8 bases respectively, with 16 bases between them. Germline CDR1 reads MGHDK; CDR2 reads SYGVNS. CDR3 sequence: CASREGRSREAFF. DNA for the CDR3: TGTGCCAGCAGGGAGGGGCGCAGTCGGGAAGCTTTCTTT.

This clone was picked up one time. This chain uses TRBV19 with TRBJ1-5; no reliable D call. CDR3 size: 15 residues. Per germline, CDR1 LNHDA and CDR2 SQIVND (reference sequence). V lost 5 bases and J 0 bases, leaving 11 bases between the germline ends. CDR3 sequence (DNA): TGTGCCAGTAGTTGGTCGGATTATAGCAATCAGCCCCAGCATTTT. This gives the protein CASSWSDYSNQPQHF.

This chain connects TRBV27 to TRBJ2-7; D not certain. Germline values: CDR1 MNHEY, CDR2 SMNVEV (reference sequence). This CDR3 has 14 residues. Between the trimmed V and J ends, which lost 3 bases and 0 bases, there was a span of 9 bases. CDR3 in amino acids: CASSFDTTSYEQYF. Written as DNA, the CDR3 is TGTGCCAGCAGTTTCGACACAACCTCCTACGAGCAGTACTTC.

V is TRBV13 and J is TRBJ2-7; 9 nucleotides align to TRBD1. J gave up 2 bases and V 1 base, and 9 bases lay outside the gene matches. The CDR3 runs to 17 residues. The germline gives CDR1 PRHDT, CDR2 FYEKMQ (reference sequence). The CDR3 bases are TGTGCCAGCAGCTTAGTGGGGAACAGGGGGCTCCCCTACGAGCAGTACTTC. It encodes CASSLVGNRGLPYEQYF.